This T cell receptor (beta chain) was captured in a study of cytomegalovirus exposure and HLA in healthy donors. Looking at the study overall: There were 75 million to 95 million unique TCRs (from HLA-typed donors) in an early data release. Study conclusions and caveats: Later on, a genetic analysis was performed. It linked a missense variant in DCLRE1C with V- and J-gene trimming of TCR beta.

With respect to this clone: Its cognate antigen is unknown.

PCR used 60 Vbeta primers and 13 Jbeta primers. Only in-frame clones appear in the TCRdb table, and some are missing; sequencing was by immunoSEQ multiplex PCR. This sample has around 140,000 clones; 8.5% to 10% occur once, and the top ten carry under 2%. Germline trimming cut 4 bases from V and 7 bases from J; bases unmatched to any gene: 12. The CDR3 spans 16 residues. Germline lookup yields CDR1 SGHRS and CDR2 YFSETQ. This TCR was recovered from a man in his forties or fifties in good health and CMV-seronegative. The sample taken for sequencing was PBMCs. V is TRBV5-1 and J is TRBJ1-1; 11 nucleotides line up with TRBD1. The DNA of the CDR3 is TGCGCCAGCAGCATCGACTCCGGGACAGGGGGGGGTGAAGCTTTCTTT. The encoded protein is CASSIDSGTGGGEAFF.